This T cell receptor (beta chain) was recorded in a study of blood T cell repertoires in COVID-19. Across the study: Sites in the United States, Italy and Spain provided acute and convalescent COVID-19 samples. PBMCs, B-cell-depleted T cells, or T cells provided the cDNA or gDNA that made up the material.

How the authors handled the data: It was from reference gene primer amplification that nucleated cell counts were estimated. Measured with immunoSEQ multiplex PCR; TCRdb has only the in-frame clones, and not every one. V and J calls and clone size are copied from that table; D and trimming were computed from the DNA. The sample holds some 180,000 clones, approximately 80% seen once. CDR1 MDHEN and CDR2 SYDVKM come from the germline V gene. This CDR3 has 14 residues. With V trimmed by 7 bases and J by 6 bases, 10 bases remained unmatched. Seattle enrolled patients during active infection and tracked them longitudinally.

Sequencing was performed on peripheral blood. This clonotype originated in a woman in her thirties or forties with COVID-19, enrolled during active disease. The J gene is TRBJ2-7, the V gene TRBV28; TRBD2 matches at 9 bases. CDR3 bases: TGTGCCAGCATCAGCGGGACTAGCCTGGGCGAGCAGTACTTC. Translating gives CASISGTSLGEQYF.